This TCR beta chain was captured by sequencing in a study of blood T cells in healthy people across ages. Per sample, at least 5 micrograms of total RNA were extracted. Then a second PCR, running about 6 to 12 cycles, was carried out with a sample-barcoded 5' primer and a J-beta primer mix. One entry per CDR3 protein, called by TCRdb with MiXCR from the 5' RACE reads. This sample has about 500,000 distinct CDR3 sequences, with about 24% found just once. V lost 5 bases to trimming and J lost 4 bases; unmatched junction nucleotides: 6. CDR1 LGHNT and CDR2 FRNRAP come from the germline V gene. The CDR3 is 15 amino acids. This clonotype came up a few times. This sample also appeared in a second study, on T cells of mothers and their children. In that study: The donors comprised about 6 children and their three healthy Caucasian mothers. The study found slightly higher but non-significant overlap in related versus unrelated mother-child pairs.

This TCR came from a boy younger than 18 in good health. The chain couples TRBV12-5 to TRBJ2-2; 8 bases map to TRBD1. The sample comprised blood. CDR3 sequence (DNA): TGTGCTAGTGGTCAAAGGACAGGGCCCACCGGGGAGCTGTTTTTT. It encodes CASGQRTGPTGELFF.